The 10 T cell receptor beta chains below come from one sample, sequenced in a study of T cells in Graves' hyperthyroidism and ophthalmopathy. Researchers amplified the TCR beta CDR3 regions from RNA transcripts. HTBI primers drove first-round RT-PCR of the TCR CDR3. TCRdb ran MiXCR on the multiplex PCR reads and lists one entry per CDR3 protein. Among about 360,000 distinct CDR3 sequences listed, 25% were seen once. Sequenced input: blood. The receptors derive from a middle-aged man with Graves' hyperthyroidism.

Ten or more counts support this clonotype. This chain uses TRBV7-8 with TRBJ2-5, with 11 positions matching TRBD1. Unmatched junction bases numbered 5, after V lost 4 bases and J lost 4 bases. The CDR3 is 15 amino acids. Germline V gene sequence: CDR1 SGHVS, CDR2 FQNEAQ. In DNA form, the CDR3 reads TGTGCCAGCAGCTCCCCCGGGACAGGGGGAGAGACCCAGTACTTC. Its translation: CASSSPGTGGETQYF.

Concerning this clonotype: One end of the junction fails to match germline, which may point to a read error. J is TRBJ1-1 and V is TRBV24-1; the D is unclear. This CDR3 is built from 15 residues. Germline CDR1 KGHDR, CDR2 SFDVKD. CDR3 sequence: CPTSVSNEGRTEAFF. CDR3 nucleotide sequence: TGTCCCACCAGTGTATCGAATGAGGGTCGCACTGAAGCTTTCTTT.

This chain connects TRBV5-6 to TRBJ2-4; 9 bases match TRBD1. This CDR3 is 17 amino acids long. The germline gives CDR1 SGHDT, CDR2 YYEEEE. Germline trimming cut 0 bases from V and 0 bases from J; bases unmatched to any gene: 4. CDR3 DNA sequence: TGTGCCAGCAGCTTGGGGACAGGGGTTCTAGCCAAAAACATTCAGTACTTC. This gives the protein CASSLGTGVLAKNIQYF.

This clonotype was seen at least ten times. The CDR3, as DNA: TGTGCCAGCAGTTTAGAGCCTAGCGGGAGGGCCAGTGAGCAGTTCTTC. Its protein product is CASSLEPSGRASEQFF. The chain has TRBV12-3 or TRBV12-4 and TRBJ2-1, with TRBD2 identical over 12 bases. J was trimmed by 9 bases and V by 1 base; bases with no gene match: 7. The length of the CDR3 is 16 residues.

At least ten counts were recorded for this clonotype. The rearrangement uses TRBV29-1 and TRBJ2-1; possible D gene TRBD2, 6 bases. The CDR3 is made up of 13 amino acids. V was cut by 6 bases and J by 6 bases, with 15 bases left in between. Germline V lookup: CDR1 SQVTM, CDR2 ANQGSEA. CDR3 in DNA: TGCAGCGTCCCAGGAGGGCAGACCAATGAGCAGTTCTTC. Its translation: CSVPGGQTNEQFF.

This clonotype was observed at least ten times. The CDR3, as DNA: TGTGCCAGTCCACAGGGGATGAACACTGAAGCTTTCTTT. This sequence encodes CASPQGMNTEAFF. The rearrangement joins TRBV6-1 to TRBJ1-1; 7 bases line up with TRBD1. The CDR3 loop spans 13 amino acids. Germline loops: CDR1 MNHNS, CDR2 SASEGT. With V trimmed by 9 bases and J by 0 bases, 4 bases remained unmatched.

This clonotype was seen at least ten times. The V gene is TRBV29-1, the J gene TRBJ1-1; 10 bases map to TRBD1. The CDR3 totals 14 residues. The ends lost 4 bases at V and 3 bases at J; junction bases unmatched: 5. The germline V gene has CDR1 SQVTM and CDR2 ANQGSEA. In DNA form, the CDR3 reads TGCAGCGTTGGAGGGGGACAGGGGTACACTGAAGCTTTCTTT. Translated: CSVGGGQGYTEAFF.

The J gene is TRBJ1-5, the V gene TRBV30; D is ambiguous. Per germline, CDR1 GTSNPN and CDR2 SVGIG (reference sequence). V shed 0 bases and J shed 6 bases, with 9 bases lying between them. This CDR3 is built from 13 residues. The CDR3 protein is CAWSVMGGQPQHF. In DNA form, the CDR3 reads TGTGCCTGGAGTGTAATGGGAGGTCAGCCCCAGCATTTT.

This clonotype came up many times. V and J are TRBV3-1 and TRBJ2-7; 8 positions match TRBD2. In germline, CDR1 is LGHDT, CDR2 YNNKEL (reference sequence). The CDR3 extends over 15 amino acids. Germline trimming cut 4 bases from V and 3 bases from J; bases unmatched to any gene: 8. CDR3 coding DNA: TGTGCCAGCAGCCGACGAACTAGCGGTGGCTACGAGCAGTACTTC. It is translated as CASSRRTSGGYEQYF.

J is TRBJ2-7 and V is TRBV27, with D possibly being TRBD1 (6 bases). There are 13 residues in the CDR3. The V end was cut by 3 bases, the J end by 7 bases, with 13 bases between. The germline CDR1 and CDR2 sequences are MNHEY and SMNVEV (reference sequence). CDR3: CASSFLGQGEQYF. The CDR3 nucleotides are TGTGCCAGCAGTTTTCTAGGCCAGGGGGAGCAGTACTTC.